This TCR beta chain comes out of a study of blood T cell repertoires in COVID-19. CDR3 size: 11 residues. Germline values: CDR1 LGHDT, CDR2 YNNKEL (reference sequence). Between the trimmed V and J ends, which lost 5 bases and 4 bases, there was a span of 3 bases. Sequenced by immunoSEQ multiplex PCR; TCRdb stores in-frame clones only, minus some. The sample has some 60,000 clones, 60% to 85% seen once. This clone was picked up one time. V and J are TRBV3-1 (or the pseudogene TRBV3-2) and TRBJ2-1; no clear D gene. Sequenced input: peripheral blood. The sequence was obtained from a man younger than 45 with COVID-19, enrolled during active disease. CDR3 in amino acids: CASSSYNEQFF. CDR3 DNA: TGTGCCAGCAGCTCGTACAATGAGCAGTTCTTC.